These 28 T cell receptor beta chains share one sample of origin, sequenced in a study of blood T cell repertoires in COVID-19 (dated by TCRdb to 2020 to 2022). Library preparation used the immunoSEQ multiplex PCR assay. What TCRdb holds here is the immuneACCESS table cut down to in-frame rearrangements. Part of the clones is not present; checked against another copy, under half of the missing clones reflect an unresolved V gene, and the others are unexplained. For this sample there are 300,000 to 400,000 clones; around nine tenths appear just once. 1% of the sample comes from the top ten. Input material: peripheral blood. Receptors were obtained from a man aged 45-65 years with active or convalescent COVID-19.

The chain combines TRBV6-5 with TRBJ2-7, with a weak D call TRBD1 (6 bases). Trimming cost V 7 bases and J 5 bases, with 15 bases left between them. Germline V CDR1 and CDR2: MNHEY, SVGAGI. This CDR3 is built from 13 residues. CDR3 in amino acids: CASTRQVGDEQYF. For the CDR3, the DNA is TGTGCCAGCACTCGACAGGTTGGAGACGAGCAGTACTTC.

The gene calls are TRBV7-9 and TRBJ2-5; 10 bases fit TRBD1. The CDR3 is 14 residues long. Germline CDR1 is SEHNR and CDR2 is FQNEAQ (reference sequence). V lost 5 bases, J lost 5 bases, and 5 bases stayed unmatched. The CDR3 DNA reads as TGTGCCAGCAGCCGACAGGGGGCACGGGAGACCCAGTACTTC. This codes for CASSRQGARETQYF.

The chain is built from TRBV5-1 and TRBJ2-3, with TRBD2 matching over 10 bases. The CDR3 is made up of 16 amino acids. V lost 0 bases, J lost 3 bases, and 4 bases stayed unmatched. Germline values: CDR1 SGHRS, CDR2 YFSETQ. The CDR3 nucleotides read TGCGCCAGCAGCTTGGCAGCGGGGGGGCGGACAGATACGCAGTATTTT. Amino acids: CASSLAAGGRTDTQYF.

The chain uses TRBV4-1 and TRBJ1-5; maybe TRBD1 (6 bases). Germline V gives CDR1 MGHRA, CDR2 YSYEKL. V gave up 3 bases and J gave up 1 base, with 10 bases separating them. This CDR3 is built from 15 residues. Here the CDR3 DNA reads TGCGCCAGCAGCCAGGCAGGGGCGAGCAATCAGCCCCAGCATTTT. Translating gives CASSQAGASNQPQHF.

The chain combines TRBV7-3 with TRBJ2-2; D possibly corresponds to TRBD1 (5 bases). The V end was cut by 7 bases, the J end by 0 bases, with 30 bases between. The CDR3 has 21 amino acids. Germline lookup yields CDR1 SGHTA and CDR2 FQGTGA. CDR3 nucleotide sequence: TGTGCCAGCATTTTCCGGACCAGGGCGAGGCATGGCGAATCGAACACCGGGGAGCTGTTTTTT. Amino acid sequence: CASIFRTRARHGESNTGELFF.

This clone was detected only a few times. The rearrangement joins TRBV7-9 to TRBJ1-2; 9 nucleotides align to TRBD1. The CDR3 consists of 17 residues. The J segment lost 8 bases and the V segment lost 5 bases, leaving 18 bases of the junction unmatched. Looked up from germline, CDR1 is SEHNR and CDR2 is FQNEAQ (reference sequence). CDR3 residues: CASSPRWDRALGKGYTF. The CDR3 DNA follows: TGTGCCAGCAGCCCGCGGTGGGACAGGGCTCTTGGAAAGGGCTACACCTTC.

The chain has TRBV20-1 and TRBJ1-4, with D perhaps matching TRBD1 (6 bases). The germline CDR1 and CDR2 sequences are DFQATT and SNEGSKA (reference sequence). The CDR3 contains 14 residues. V was clipped by 3 bases and J by 3 bases, with 11 bases between them. Here the CDR3 reads CSASGQGSNEKLFF. As DNA, the CDR3 is TGCAGTGCTAGTGGTCAGGGGTCTAATGAAAAACTGTTTTTT.

This clone showed up just a few times. This chain connects TRBV28 to TRBJ1-2, with D perhaps matching TRBD1 (5 bases). The CDR3 spans 14 residues. V shed 6 bases and J shed 5 bases, with 16 bases lying between them. Germline V lookup: CDR1 MDHEN, CDR2 SYDVKM. This chain's CDR3 is CASRPQGLGYGYTF. The DNA of the CDR3 is TGTGCCAGCAGGCCTCAGGGTTTGGGATATGGCTACACCTTC.

The V gene is TRBV30, the J gene TRBJ1-1; 7 bases are a match to TRBD1. CDR3 size: 14 residues. Germline assignment: CDR1 GTSNPN and CDR2 SVGIG (reference sequence). V shed 2 bases, J shed 3 bases, and the junction held 6 bases outside the gene matches. CDR3 sequence (DNA): TGTGCCTGGAGTTCCGGGACAGCGTACACTGAAGCTTTCTTT. It encodes CAWSSGTAYTEAFF. The whole variable domain, remainder taken from reference TRBV30 and TRBJ1-1, is SQTIHQWPATLVQPVGSPLSLECTVEGTSNPNLYWYRQAAGRGLQLLFYSVGIGQISSEVPQNLSASRPQDRQFILSSKKLLLSDSGFYLCAWSSGTAYTEAFFGQGTRLTVV.

This clone came up a few times. The genes are TRBV12-3 or TRBV12-4 and TRBJ1-5, with D possibly matching TRBD1 (5 bases). Trimming removed 7 bases from V and 6 bases from J, with 13 bases in between. The CDR3 is made up of 13 amino acids. The CDR3 DNA sequence: TGTGCCAGCACCCCATCGGGGGGTCAGCCCCAGCATTTT. Its protein product is CASTPSGGQPQHF.

This sequence joins TRBV7-9 and TRBJ2-6; the match to TRBD1 covers 11 bases. The germline V gene has CDR1 SEHNR and CDR2 FQNEAQ (reference sequence). This CDR3 has 18 amino acids. J gave up 0 bases and V 2 bases, and 3 bases lay outside the gene matches. This chain's CDR3 is CASSLSGTGGSGANVLTF. The CDR3, as DNA: TGTGCCAGCAGCTTATCCGGGACAGGGGGCTCTGGGGCCAACGTCCTGACTTTC.

The rearrangement joins TRBV3-1 (or the pseudogene TRBV3-2) to TRBJ1-3; D unresolved. V was shortened by 0 bases and J by 0 bases, with 9 bases between the two germline ends. The CDR3 totals 16 residues. Germline lookup yields CDR1 LGHDT and CDR2 YNNKEL (reference sequence). The CDR3 spells CASSQDTTYSGNTIYF. The CDR3 region has the DNA TGTGCCAGCAGCCAAGACACCACATACTCTGGAAACACCATATATTTT.

In its sample, this clone was seen once. V usage is TRBV27 and J usage is TRBJ2-7, with 7 bases lining up with TRBD2. This CDR3 has 15 residues. V dropped 1 base and J dropped 0; count of bases not matched to a gene: 3. Germline values: CDR1 MNHEY, CDR2 SMNVEV (reference sequence). The CDR3 DNA sequence: TGTGCCAGCAGTTTATTAGGCGGGAGCTCCTACGAGCAGTACTTC. Protein product: CASSLLGGSSYEQYF.

The chain combines TRBV28 with TRBJ1-3; D possibly corresponds to TRBD1 (5 bases). Deletions cut 8 bases from V and 0 bases from J, with 14 bases between. The CDR3 length is 15 residues. Germline V gives CDR1 MDHEN, CDR2 SYDVKM. DNA of the CDR3: TGTGCCAGCTCGGCCCAGGGTTACTCTGGAAACACCATATATTTT. Its translation is CASSAQGYSGNTIYF.

The rearrangement links TRBV3-1 (or the pseudogene TRBV3-2) to TRBJ2-5; perhaps TRBD2 as D (6 bases). The length of the CDR3 is 14 residues. Germline V gene sequence: CDR1 LGHDT, CDR2 YNNKEL (reference sequence). Trimming removed 4 bases at V and 4 bases at J, with 13 bases between. The DNA for the CDR3 is TGTGCCAGCAGCCCTGGGCAGGGAGGAGAGACCCAGTACTTC. As protein: CASSPGQGGETQYF.

The chain links TRBV15 to TRBJ1-2, with 7 bases that match TRBD1. J gave up 4 bases and V 3 bases, and 2 bases lay outside the gene matches. The CDR3 covers 13 residues. The germline V gene encodes CDR1 LNHNV and CDR2 YYDKDF (reference sequence). The CDR3 DNA reads as TGTGCCACCAGCAGGGAGGGGGCCTATGGCTACACCTTC. Protein sequence: CATSREGAYGYTF.

The chain joins TRBV6-1 to TRBJ1-1, with D hard to call. The germline V gene encodes CDR1 MNHNS and CDR2 SASEGT. The ends were cut back, 2 bases at V and 8 bases at J, with 12 bases in the middle. This CDR3 comprises 13 residues. CDR3 DNA sequence: TGTGCCAGCAGTGAAAAGGATCGGGAGGAAGCTTTCTTT. Amino acids: CASSEKDREEAFF.

The chain employs TRBV28 and TRBJ1-2, with a weak D call TRBD1 (5 bases). V lost 3 bases to trimming and J lost 3 bases, with 23 bases between them. Per the germline V gene, CDR1 is MDHEN and CDR2 is SYDVKM. This CDR3 comprises 18 residues. This CDR3 reads CASSFPGGIVSRYYGYTF. The DNA of the CDR3 is TGTGCCAGCAGTTTCCCGGGGGGAATAGTTTCCCGTTACTATGGCTACACCTTC.

This sequence joins TRBV12-5 and TRBJ1-1; the match to TRBD1 covers 12 bases. CDR3 length equals 12 residues. Germline loops: CDR1 LGHNT, CDR2 FRNRAP. With V trimmed by 6 bases and J by 11 bases, 4 bases remained unmatched. The CDR3 DNA sequence: TGTGCTAGTGGCCGGGACAGGGGGCTCGCTTTCTTT. Its protein is CASGRDRGLAFF.

The chain employs TRBV19 and TRBJ1-1; possible D gene TRBD1, 5 bases. Trimming removed 5 bases from V and 7 bases from J, with 20 bases in between. CDR1 and CDR2 from the germline V gene are LNHDA and SQIVND (reference sequence). The CDR3 runs 15 residues. In nucleotides, the CDR3 is TGTGCCAGTAGTCAGGCGGTCAGGGAGGTCGATGAAGCTTTCTTT. It translates to CASSQAVREVDEAFF.

The rearrangement joins TRBV3-1 (or the pseudogene TRBV3-2) to TRBJ2-1, with 12 positions matching TRBD2. There are 18 residues in the CDR3. CDR1 is LGHDT and CDR2 is YNNKEL in the germline V gene (reference sequence). The ends lost 0 bases at V and 10 bases at J; junction bases unmatched: 13. Written as DNA, the CDR3 is TGTGCCAGCAGCCAAGAATCGGCGCTCCTAGCGGGGGGGCGAGAGCAGTTCTTC. This translates into CASSQESALLAGGREQFF.

The J gene is TRBJ1-6, the V gene TRBV5-1; 7 bases are a match to TRBD1. The CDR3 covers 20 residues. Germline loops: CDR1 SGHRS, CDR2 YFSETQ. The ends lost 0 bases at V and 0 bases at J; junction bases unmatched: 12. CDR3 amino acids: CASSLVLQGSTSSYNSPLHF. DNA of the CDR3: TGCGCCAGCAGCTTGGTGTTACAGGGGAGTACGAGCTCCTATAATTCACCCCTCCACTTT.

V is TRBV23-1 and J is TRBJ2-5; 8 nucleotides agree with TRBD2. TRBV23-1 qualifies as an ORF whose function is uncertain. The CDR3 has 22 residues. J was trimmed by 4 bases and V by 9 bases; bases with no gene match: 34. Here the CDR3 DNA reads TGCGCCAGAAACGTCTTATGCGAGGGCGTGAAGGTTGGACCGGGAGGGAGAGAGACCCAGTACTTC. It is translated as CARNVLCEGVKVGPGGRETQYF.

This chain connects TRBV6-2 or TRBV6-3 to TRBJ1-1, with a tentative D call TRBD1 (5 bases). CDR3 length: 14 residues. CDR1 and CDR2 (germline): MNHEY, SVGEGT. Trimming cost V 2 bases and J 12 bases, with 19 bases left between them. The CDR3 DNA follows: TGTGCCAGCAGTTACCCGTGGACATCCTCTTCAACTTTCTTT. Translated: CASSYPWTSSSTFF.

Written as DNA, the CDR3 is TGTGCCAGCAGCCCGGACAGGGCCTCTGGAAACACCATATATTTT. Residues: CASSPDRASGNTIYF. J is TRBJ1-3 and V is TRBV3-1 (or the pseudogene TRBV3-2); 8 bases are shared with TRBD1. Germline V lookup: CDR1 LGHDT, CDR2 YNNKEL (reference sequence). The length of the CDR3 is 15 residues. With V trimmed by 4 bases and J by 0 bases, 2 bases remained unmatched.

This clone was detected only once. V usage is TRBV7-9 and J usage is TRBJ1-2; TRBD1 might be the D (6 bases). Germline V CDR1 and CDR2: SEHNR, FQNEAQ (reference sequence). Trimming cost V 5 bases and J 3 bases, with 16 bases left between them. The CDR3 loop spans 15 amino acids. The CDR3: CASSQSGGADYGYTF. For the CDR3, the DNA is TGTGCCAGCAGCCAGAGCGGGGGGGCAGACTATGGCTACACCTTC. Full variable domain (missing parts from reference TRBV7-9 and TRBJ1-2): DTGVSQNPRHKITKRGQNVTFRCDPISEHNRLYWYRQTLGQGPEFLTYFQNEAQLEKSRLLSDRFSAERPKGSFSTLEIQRTEQGDSAMYLCASSQSGGADYGYTFGSGTRLTVV.

CDR3 bases: TGTGCCAGCAGTCCGGGACAGGGGACGGATGGCTACACCTTC. This sequence encodes CASSPGQGTDGYTF. The chain employs TRBV6-5 and TRBJ1-2; 10 bases are a match to TRBD1. V gave up 5 bases and J gave up 6 bases; unmatched junction bases: 6. CDR1 MNHEY and CDR2 SVGAGI come from the germline V gene. CDR3 size: 14 residues.

V usage is TRBV24-1 and J usage is TRBJ1-1, with TRBD1 matching over 9 bases. With 5 bases clipped from V and 4 bases from J, the junction kept 13 bases outside the gene matches. The V gene's germline CDR1 is KGHDR and CDR2 SFDVKD. This CDR3 region has 17 residues. CDR3 bases: TGTGCCACCAGTGCGAGCGCTACAGGGGGCGCGATCACTGAAGCTTTCTTT. This sequence encodes CATSASATGGAITEAFF.